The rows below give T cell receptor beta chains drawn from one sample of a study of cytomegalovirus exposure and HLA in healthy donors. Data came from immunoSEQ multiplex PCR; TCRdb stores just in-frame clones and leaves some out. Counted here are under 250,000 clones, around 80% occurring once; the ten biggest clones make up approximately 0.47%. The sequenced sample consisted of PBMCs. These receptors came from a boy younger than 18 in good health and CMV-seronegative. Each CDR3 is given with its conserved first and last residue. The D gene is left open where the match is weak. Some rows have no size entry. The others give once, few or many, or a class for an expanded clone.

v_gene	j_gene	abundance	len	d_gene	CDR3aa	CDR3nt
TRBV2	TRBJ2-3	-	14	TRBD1	CASGWTGSTDTQYF	TGTGCCAGCGGCTGGACAGGGTCCACAGATACGCAGTATTTT
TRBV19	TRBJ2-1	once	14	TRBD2	CASSPLAGGNEQFF	TGTGCCAGTAGTCCACTAGCGGGAGGGAATGAGCAGTTCTTC
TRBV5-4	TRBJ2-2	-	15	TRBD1	CASSLGQRRTGELFF	TGTGCCAGCAGCCTGGGACAGCGAAGGACCGGGGAGCTGTTTTTT
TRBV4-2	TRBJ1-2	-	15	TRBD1	CASSHRDRANYGYTF	TGTGCCAGCAGCCACCGGGACAGGGCTAACTATGGCTACACCTTC
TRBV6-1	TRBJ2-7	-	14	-	CASSARDFLYEQYF	TGTGCCAGCAGTGCCCGGGACTTCTTATACGAGCAGTACTTC
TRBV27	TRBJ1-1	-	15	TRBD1	CASSSPDRGNTEAFF	TGTGCCAGCAGTTCCCCGGACAGGGGAAACACTGAAGCTTTCTTT
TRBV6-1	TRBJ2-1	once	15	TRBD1	CASSAGTDTYNEQFF	TGTGCCAGCAGTGCCGGGACAGACACCTACAATGAGCAGTTCTTC
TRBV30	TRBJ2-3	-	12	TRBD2	CAWLADTDTQYF	TGTGCCTGGCTAGCGGACACAGATACGCAGTATTTT
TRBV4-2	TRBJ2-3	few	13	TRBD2	CASSPDMTGGQYF	TGTGCCAGCAGCCCTGACATGACGGGAGGGCAGTATTTT
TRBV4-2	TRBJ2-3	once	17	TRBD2	CASSQAPLLAGGDTQYF	TGTGCCAGCAGCCAAGCCCCCCTGCTAGCGGGGGGAGATACGCAGTATTTT
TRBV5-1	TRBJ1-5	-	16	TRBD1	CASSLGVATGSQPQHF	TGCGCCAGCAGCTTGGGGGTTGCGACAGGGAGTCAGCCCCAGCATTTT
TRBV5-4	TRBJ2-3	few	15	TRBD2	CASSFGGLAGEGPYF	TGTGCCAGCAGTTTCGGGGGACTAGCGGGAGAGGGGCCGTATTTT
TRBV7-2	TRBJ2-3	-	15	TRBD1	CASSLRTGNTDTQYF	TGTGCCAGCAGCTTAAGGACAGGGAACACAGATACGCAGTATTTT
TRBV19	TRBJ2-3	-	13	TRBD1	CASSQDRGDTQYF	TGTGCCAGTAGTCAGGACAGGGGGGATACGCAGTATTTT
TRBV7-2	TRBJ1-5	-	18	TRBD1	CASSPSGQGAGGYQPQHF	TGTGCCAGCAGCCCATCTGGCCAGGGGGCTGGGGGATATCAGCCCCAGCATTTT
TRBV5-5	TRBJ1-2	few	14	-	CASTFFSRGGGYTF	TGTGCCAGCACCTTTTTCTCCAGAGGCGGGGGCTACACCTTC
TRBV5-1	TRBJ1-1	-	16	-	CASSSGGYRDYYEAFF	TGCGCCAGCAGCTCGGGCGGATACAGGGACTACTATGAAGCTTTCTTT
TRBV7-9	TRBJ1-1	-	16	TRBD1	CSSSLRDRGSNTEAFF	TGTTCCAGCAGTCTCCGGGACAGGGGATCGAACACTGAAGCTTTCTTT
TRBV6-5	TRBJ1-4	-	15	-	CASRILSATNEKLFF	TGTGCCAGCAGGATACTGTCTGCAACTAATGAAAAACTGTTTTTT